This TCR beta chain derives from a study of T cells after posttransplantation cyclophosphamide (dated by TCRdb to between 2015 and 2016). With respect to the entire study: The study tracked T cell repertoire reconstitution by TRB sequencing after myeloablative bone marrow transplantation using posttransplantation cyclophosphamide as GVHD prophylaxis. Blood from every one of the approximately 30 PTCy patients who had 1-year posttransplant specimens underwent TRB sequencing. Antigen receptor sequencing was done on samples from 35 PTCy-treated patients and from 15 to 20 related bone marrow donors of those patients. Up to 3 additional blood samples from 2 to 5.2 years after transplant were also TRB-sequenced in 3 patients, as was pretransplant blood from a handful of patients. Because TRA and TRB clonality were tightly correlated in several samples, subsequent TCR analyses were focused on TRB only. Public TRB sequences were queried against a database of over 3,600 sequences associated with responses to pathogens, tumor antigens, self-antigens and alloantigens.

On the day of marrow donation, related bone marrow donors gave peripheral blood samples. Peripheral blood and bone marrow mononuclear cells were isolated by Ficoll-Hypaque density centrifugation and cryopreserved. Genomic DNA was the input for TRB sequencing, which was run either with the immunoSEQ assay at survey resolution or with the hsTCRB kit. On the study's bioinformatics: The immunoSEQ software handled the initial read processing, while the LymphoSeq R package was used for the repertoire analyses. For each TRB dataset, clonality was calculated as 1 minus normalized Shannon entropy, and the Gini coefficient was computed as well. To infer phenotypes in unsorted samples, TRB sequences from sorted subsets of the recipient or donor were mapped onto unsorted samples from the same recipient. The table comes from immuneACCESS by way of TCRdb, which keeps in-frame sequences with V and J called. Part of the clones is missing from these tables; in studies checked, under half for an unresolved V gene and the rest for unknown reasons. D and trimming come from the DNA, and the V and J calls and clone size come from that table. For this sample the table reports some 46,000 clones, with no clone seen just once. Of the sample, roughly 2% is held by the ten largest clones.

Broader findings and caveats from the paper: Across a few dozen patients, TRB clonality was highly associated with recipient CMV seropositivity and CMV reactivation, and diversity in PTCy patients was similar to diversity in CNI/methotrexate controls. At 1-2 months, donor-recipient similarity was low but rose over the first year, and the later blood repertoires were often dominated by donor CD8+ memory clones. The TRB repertoires of T cells infiltrating skin or the GI tract showed only limited overlap with the TRB repertoires found in blood.

V is trimmed back by 5 bases and J by 5 bases, and the junction contains 10 bases that no gene match accounts for. Inclusive of the bounding cysteine and valine, the CDR3 is 15 residues long. Kept here is only the CDR3 DNA, which spans 45 bases and is read in frame from base 1. From a lookup of the germline V gene, CDR1 and CDR2 are SGHTA and FQGTGA. This clone has ten or more counts. Its antigen has not been determined. No quality values exist for individual bases; no much larger clone is one base distant. What was sequenced was PBMCs. Recombination linked TRBV7-3 to TRBJ2-7; 9 central nucleotides agree with TRBD1. The sequence was obtained from a man aged 40-49 years in good health, CMV-negative, and a related stem cell transplant donor. The DNA sequence is given as TGTGCCAGCAGCCCCGGGACAGGGTATTTCCACGAGCAGTACGTC. Its protein product is CASSPGTGYFHEQYV.